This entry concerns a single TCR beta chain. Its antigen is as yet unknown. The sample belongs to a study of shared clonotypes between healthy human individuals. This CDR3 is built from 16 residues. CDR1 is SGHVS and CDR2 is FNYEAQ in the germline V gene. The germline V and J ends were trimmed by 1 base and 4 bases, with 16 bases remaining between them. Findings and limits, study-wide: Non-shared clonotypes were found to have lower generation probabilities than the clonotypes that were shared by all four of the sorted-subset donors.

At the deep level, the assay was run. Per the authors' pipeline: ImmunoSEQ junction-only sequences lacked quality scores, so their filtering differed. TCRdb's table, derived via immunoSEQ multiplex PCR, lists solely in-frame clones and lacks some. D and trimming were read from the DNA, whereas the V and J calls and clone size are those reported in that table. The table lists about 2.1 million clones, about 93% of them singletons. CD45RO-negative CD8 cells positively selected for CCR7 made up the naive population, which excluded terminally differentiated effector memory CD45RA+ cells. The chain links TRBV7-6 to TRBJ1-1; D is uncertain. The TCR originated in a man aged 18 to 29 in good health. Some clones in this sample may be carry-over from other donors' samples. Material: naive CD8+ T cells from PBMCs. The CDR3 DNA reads TGTGCCAGCAGCTTAGGTAGGGCGGGCGGGCCCACTGAAGCTTTCTTT. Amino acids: CASSLGRAGGPTEAFF.